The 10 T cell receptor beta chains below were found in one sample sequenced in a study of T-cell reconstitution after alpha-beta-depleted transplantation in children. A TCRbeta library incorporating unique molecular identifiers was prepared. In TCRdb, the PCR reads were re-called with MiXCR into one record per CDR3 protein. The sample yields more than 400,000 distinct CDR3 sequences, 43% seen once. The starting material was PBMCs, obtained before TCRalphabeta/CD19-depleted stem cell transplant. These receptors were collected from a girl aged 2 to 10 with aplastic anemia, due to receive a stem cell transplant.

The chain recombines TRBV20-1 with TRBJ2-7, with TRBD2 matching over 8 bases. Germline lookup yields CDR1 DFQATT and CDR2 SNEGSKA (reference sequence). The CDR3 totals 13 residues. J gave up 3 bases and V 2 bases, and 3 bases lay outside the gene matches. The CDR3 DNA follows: TGCAGTGCTAGATTAGCGGGACGCTACGAGCAGTACTTC. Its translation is CSARLAGRYEQYF.

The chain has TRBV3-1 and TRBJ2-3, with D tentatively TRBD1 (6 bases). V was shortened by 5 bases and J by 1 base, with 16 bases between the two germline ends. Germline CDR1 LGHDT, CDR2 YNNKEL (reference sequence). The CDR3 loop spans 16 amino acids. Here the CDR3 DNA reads TGTGCCAGCAGCTCCTACAGGGCTGGAGGCACAGATACGCAGTATTTT. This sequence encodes CASSSYRAGGTDTQYF.

The CDR3 here is CASSSRASNQPQHF. DNA for the CDR3: TGTGCCAGCAGCTCCCGGGCCTCCAATCAGCCCCAGCATTTT. The V gene is TRBV7-8, the J gene TRBJ1-5; D remains ambiguous. The CDR3 has 14 amino acids. Trimming removed 4 bases at V and 3 bases at J, with 10 bases between. The V gene's germline CDR1 is SGHVS and CDR2 FQNEAQ.

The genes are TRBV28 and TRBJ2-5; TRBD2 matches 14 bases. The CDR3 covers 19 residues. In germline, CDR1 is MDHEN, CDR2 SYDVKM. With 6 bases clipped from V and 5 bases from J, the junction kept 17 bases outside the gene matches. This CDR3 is CASRFGTSGSSRIRETQYF. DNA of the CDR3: TGTGCCAGCAGATTCGGGACTAGCGGGAGTTCCCGGATCCGGGAGACCCAGTACTTC.

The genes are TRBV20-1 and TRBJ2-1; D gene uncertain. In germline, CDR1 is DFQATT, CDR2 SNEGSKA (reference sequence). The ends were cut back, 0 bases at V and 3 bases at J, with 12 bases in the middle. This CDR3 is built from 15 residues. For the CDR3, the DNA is TGCAGTGCTAGAGATAGGAGCGCGTACTACAATGAGCAGTTCTTC. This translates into CSARDRSAYYNEQFF.

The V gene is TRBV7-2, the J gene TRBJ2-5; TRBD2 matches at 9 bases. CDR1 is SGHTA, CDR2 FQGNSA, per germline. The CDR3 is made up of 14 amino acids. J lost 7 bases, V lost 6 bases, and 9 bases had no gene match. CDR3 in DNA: TGTGCCAGCAGGTCTAGCGGGGCCCCCAGGACCCAGTACTTC. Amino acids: CASRSSGAPRTQYF.

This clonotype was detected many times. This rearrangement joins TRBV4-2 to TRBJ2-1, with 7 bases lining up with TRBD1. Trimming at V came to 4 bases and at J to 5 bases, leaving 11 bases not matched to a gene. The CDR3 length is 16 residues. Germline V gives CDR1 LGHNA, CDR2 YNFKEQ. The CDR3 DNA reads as TGTGCCAGCAGCCCCGGGATCTGGGACAGTAACAATGAGCAGTTCTTC. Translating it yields CASSPGIWDSNNEQFF.

CDR3 sequence (DNA): TGTGCCAGCAGCCCCCGGAACGTAGTGGATGAGCAGTTCTTC. The encoded protein is CASSPRNVVDEQFF. V gene TRBV5-5 combines with J gene TRBJ2-1, with unresolved D. Trimming took off 4 bases at V and 8 bases at J, with 16 bases between the two ends. The CDR3 contains 14 residues. The germline V gene has CDR1 SGHKS and CDR2 YYEKEE (reference sequence).

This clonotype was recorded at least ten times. CDR3 sequence (DNA): TGTGCCAGCAGTAGTAGCGGGGCAGGTGCAGATACGCAGTATTTT. Translation: CASSSSGAGADTQYF. The genes are TRBV12-3 or TRBV12-4 and TRBJ2-3; 8 nucleotides align to TRBD2. The CDR3 length is 15 residues. The V segment lost 5 bases and the J segment 4 bases; nucleotides outside the gene matches: 8.

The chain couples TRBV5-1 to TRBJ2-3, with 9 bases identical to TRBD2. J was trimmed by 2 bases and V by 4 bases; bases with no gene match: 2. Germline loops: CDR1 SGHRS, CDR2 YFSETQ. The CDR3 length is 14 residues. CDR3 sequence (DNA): TGCGCCAGCAGCATAGCGGGGGCCACAGATACGCAGTATTTT. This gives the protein CASSIAGATDTQYF. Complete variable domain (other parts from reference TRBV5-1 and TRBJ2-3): KAGVTQTPRYLIKTRGQQVTLSCSPISGHRSVSWYQQTPGQGLQFLFEYFSETQRNKGNFPGRFSGRQFSNSRSEMNVSTLELGDSALYLCASSIAGATDTQYFGPGTRLTVL.